The 10 T cell receptor beta chains listed next were all sequenced from one sample in a study of T cells after yellow fever vaccination. TCRdb re-called the 5' RACE reads with MiXCR, one entry per CDR3 protein. The sample has hundreds of thousands of distinct CDR3 sequences, around 3.6% seen once. The sequencing used PBMCs, collected on the day of the yellow fever booster vaccination. These TCRs come from a young man who received the YFV17D yellow fever vaccine.

There are a few counts of this clonotype. For the CDR3, the DNA is TGTGCCAGCAGCCCCTCGGCAGTACTAGCCAAAAACATTCAGTACTTC. It yields the protein CASSPSAVLAKNIQYF. This chain joins TRBV7-8 and TRBJ2-4; no reliable D call. With 5 bases removed from V and 0 bases from J, the gap between germline ends came to 14 bases. This CDR3 has 16 amino acids. In germline, CDR1 is SGHVS, CDR2 FQNEAQ.

This clonotype has more than one count but fewer than ten. V usage is TRBV15 and J usage is TRBJ1-3; possible D gene TRBD1, 6 bases. Germline V CDR1 and CDR2: LNHNV, YYDKDF (reference sequence). The germline V and J ends were trimmed by 5 bases and 4 bases, with 9 bases remaining between them. There are 13 residues in the CDR3. CDR3 coding DNA: TGTGCCACCAGCCTACAGGGCGGAAACACCATATATTTT. Translating gives CATSLQGGNTIYF.

This clonotype appeared many times. CDR3 in amino acids: CSADRTDLRVNEQFF. The CDR3 DNA follows: TGCAGCGCAGATAGGACAGACCTAAGGGTCAATGAGCAGTTCTTC. This sequence joins TRBV29-1 and TRBJ2-1; D perhaps matches TRBD1 (6 bases). The germline CDR1 and CDR2 sequences are SQVTM and ANQGSEA. The CDR3 has 15 amino acids. V dropped 7 bases and J dropped 6 bases, with 22 bases sitting between them.

This sequence joins TRBV7-3 and TRBJ1-2; 7 bases match TRBD1. The CDR3 is made up of 13 amino acids. CDR1 is SGHTA, CDR2 FQGTGA, per germline. The junction had 7 bases not matched to a gene; V was cut back by 4 bases and J by 8 bases. The CDR3 DNA reads TGTGCCAGCAGCTCCGGACAGGCTGGCGGCTACACCTTC. Translating gives CASSSGQAGGYTF.

The CDR3 sequence is CASSQDRSDTQYF. The CDR3 DNA follows: TGTGCCAGCAGCCAAGATCGAAGTGATACGCAGTATTTT. The gene calls are TRBV4-2 and TRBJ2-3, with no clear D. This CDR3 spans 13 amino acids. Trimming removed 0 bases from V and 6 bases from J, with 7 bases in between. Germline V gives CDR1 LGHNA, CDR2 YNFKEQ.

The genes are TRBV18 and TRBJ2-3; 7 bases fit TRBD1. Germline trimming cut 2 bases from V and 0 bases from J; bases unmatched to any gene: 2. Germline-derived CDR1 and CDR2 are KGHSH and LQKENI. This CDR3 is built from 15 residues. DNA of the CDR3: TGTGCCAGCTCACCAGGACAGGTTAGCACAGATACGCAGTATTTT. Amino acid sequence: CASSPGQVSTDTQYF.

This clonotype was counted many times. The chain joins TRBV4-2 to TRBJ2-3; 8 bases line up with TRBD1. The germline gives CDR1 LGHNA, CDR2 YNFKEQ. This CDR3 contains 15 residues. Losses at the gene ends were 5 bases for V and 2 bases for J; bases not matched to a gene: 6. This chain's CDR3 is CASSYRQGLTDTQYF. The CDR3 region has the DNA TGTGCCAGCAGCTACAGACAGGGGCTCACAGATACGCAGTATTTT.

This clonotype was found many times. This chain uses TRBV5-4 with TRBJ2-1; TRBD2 aligns across 8 bases. This CDR3 has 15 residues. V lost 0 bases and J lost 6; bases outside the gene matches: 5. Germline-derived CDR1 and CDR2 are SGHNT and YYREEE (reference sequence). The CDR3 region is CASSLAGGPTNEQFF. CDR3 coding DNA: TGTGCCAGCAGCTTGGCGGGGGGGCCGACCAATGAGCAGTTCTTC.

The chain combines TRBV7-6 with TRBJ1-5; the D is unclear. The germline gives CDR1 SGHVS, CDR2 FNYEAQ. The CDR3 has 16 amino acids. V lost 5 bases, J lost 9 bases, and 23 bases lay in between. The CDR3: CASSRLRHLPEGPQHF. As DNA, the CDR3 is TGTGCCAGCAGCCGACTACGACATTTACCCGAAGGGCCCCAGCATTTT.

This clonotype turned up a few times. The chain recombines TRBV7-2 with TRBJ1-3; D is unclear. The CDR3 is 15 residues long. V dropped 1 base and J dropped 4 bases, with 11 bases sitting between them. CDR1 and CDR2 from the germline V gene are SGHTA and FQGNSA. DNA for the CDR3: TGTGCCAGCAGCTTAGTGCCCTTCCCCGGAAACACCATATATTTT. It encodes CASSLVPFPGNTIYF.